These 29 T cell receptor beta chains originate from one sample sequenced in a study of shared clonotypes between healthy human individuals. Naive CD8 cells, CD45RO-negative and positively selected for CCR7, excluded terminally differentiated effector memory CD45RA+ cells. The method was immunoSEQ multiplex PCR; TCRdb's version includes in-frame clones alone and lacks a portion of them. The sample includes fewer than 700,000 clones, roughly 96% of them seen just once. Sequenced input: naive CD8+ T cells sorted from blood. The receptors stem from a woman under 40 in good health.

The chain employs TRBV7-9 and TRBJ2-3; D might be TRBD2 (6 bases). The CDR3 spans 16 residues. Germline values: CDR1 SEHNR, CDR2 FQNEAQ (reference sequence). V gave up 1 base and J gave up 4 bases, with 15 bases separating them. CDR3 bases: TGTGCCAGCAGCTTAGGTTTGGGGGGATCCGCAGATACGCAGTATTTT. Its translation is CASSLGLGGSADTQYF.

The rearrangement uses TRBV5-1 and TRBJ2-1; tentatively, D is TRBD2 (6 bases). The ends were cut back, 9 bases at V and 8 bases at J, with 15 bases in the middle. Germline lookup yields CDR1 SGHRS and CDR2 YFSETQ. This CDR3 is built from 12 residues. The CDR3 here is CATARDRDEQFF. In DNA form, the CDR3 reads TGCGCCACGGCGCGGGATCGGGATGAGCAGTTCTTC.

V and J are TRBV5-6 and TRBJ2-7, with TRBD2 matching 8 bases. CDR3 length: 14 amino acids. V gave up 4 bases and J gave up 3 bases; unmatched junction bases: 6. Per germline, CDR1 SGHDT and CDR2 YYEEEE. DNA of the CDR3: TGTGCCAGCAGCCCCCAACGGGAGGGCTACGAGCAGTACTTC. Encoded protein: CASSPQREGYEQYF.

The CDR3 here is CASSYRVNEQFF. The CDR3 nucleotides are TGTGCCAGCAGTTATCGGGTCAATGAGCAGTTCTTC. The V gene is TRBV28, the J gene TRBJ2-1; D not certain. From germline, CDR1 is MDHEN and CDR2 SYDVKM. This CDR3 contains 12 residues. Trimming shortened V by 4 bases and J by 6 bases, and 7 bases separated the two germline ends.

CDR3 in amino acids: CASSSRTTQTTDTQYF. CDR3 nucleotides: TGTGCCAGCAGTTCCCGGACGACCCAAACCACAGATACGCAGTATTTT. The chain has TRBV27 and TRBJ2-3, with unresolved D. CDR1 MNHEY and CDR2 SMNVEV come from the germline V gene (reference sequence). The CDR3 length is 16 residues. V was clipped by 4 bases and J by 2 bases, with 16 bases between them.

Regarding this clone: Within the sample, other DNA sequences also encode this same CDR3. This CDR3 reads CASSLRDGNQPQHF. CDR3 coding DNA: TGTGCCAGCAGTTTAAGGGACGGTAATCAGCCCCAGCATTTT. The gene calls are TRBV27 and TRBJ1-5, with a weak D call TRBD1 (5 bases). V was pared by 2 bases and J by 4 bases, with 9 bases between. Germline CDR1 MNHEY, CDR2 SMNVEV (reference sequence). CDR3 size: 14 residues.

CDR3 sequence (DNA): TGTGCCAGCTCTCGGGGCCGTGCCTCTGGAAACACCATATATTTT. Amino acids: CASSRGRASGNTIYF. The chain joins TRBV18 to TRBJ1-3; possibly TRBD1 for D (5 bases). Germline-derived CDR1 and CDR2 are KGHSH and LQKENI. The CDR3 totals 15 residues. Trimming shortened V by 6 bases and J by 0 bases, and 12 bases separated the two germline ends.

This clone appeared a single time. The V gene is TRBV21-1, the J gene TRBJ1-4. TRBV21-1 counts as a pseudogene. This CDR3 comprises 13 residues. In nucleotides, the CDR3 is TGTGCCAGAGTGACGGAACTTAATGAAAAACTGTTTTTT. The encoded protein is CARVTELNEKLFF.

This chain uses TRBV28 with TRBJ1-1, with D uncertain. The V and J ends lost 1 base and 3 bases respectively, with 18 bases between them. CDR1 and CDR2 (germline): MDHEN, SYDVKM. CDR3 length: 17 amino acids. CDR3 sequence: CASSLSSFRAPDTEAFF. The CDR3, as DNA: TGTGCCAGCAGTTTATCCTCGTTTAGGGCGCCGGACACTGAAGCTTTCTTT.

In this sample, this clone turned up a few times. The CDR3 nucleotides are TGTGCCAGCTCACCTGAAACCTACGAGCAGTACTTC. This translates into CASSPETYEQYF. V gene TRBV18 combines with J gene TRBJ2-7; the D is unclear. CDR1 and CDR2 (germline): KGHSH, LQKENI. CDR3 length equals 12 residues. Trimming left V 3 bases short and J 2 bases short, with 5 bases between.

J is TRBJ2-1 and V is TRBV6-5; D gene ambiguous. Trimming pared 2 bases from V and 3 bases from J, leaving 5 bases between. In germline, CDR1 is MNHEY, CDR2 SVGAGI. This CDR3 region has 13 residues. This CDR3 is CASSYDNYNEQFF. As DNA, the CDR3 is TGTGCCAGCAGTTACGACAACTACAATGAGCAGTTCTTC.

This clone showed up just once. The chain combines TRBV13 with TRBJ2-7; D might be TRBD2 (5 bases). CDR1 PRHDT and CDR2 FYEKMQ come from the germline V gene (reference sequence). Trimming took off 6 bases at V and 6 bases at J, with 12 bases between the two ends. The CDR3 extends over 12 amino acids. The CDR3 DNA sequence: TGTGCCAGCAGTTGGGAGCTGGGCGAGCAGTACTTC. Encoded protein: CASSWELGEQYF. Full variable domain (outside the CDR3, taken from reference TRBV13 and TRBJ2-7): AAGVIQSPRHLIKEKRETATLKCYPIPRHDTVYWYQQGPGQDPQFLISFYEKMQSDKGSIPDRFSAQQFSDYHSELNMSSLELGDSALYFCASSWELGEQYFGPGTRLTVT.

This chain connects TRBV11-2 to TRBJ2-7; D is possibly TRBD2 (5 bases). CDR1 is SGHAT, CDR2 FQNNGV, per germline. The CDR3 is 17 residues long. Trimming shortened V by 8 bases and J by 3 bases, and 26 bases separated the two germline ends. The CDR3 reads CASSRGAAKDFGYEQYF. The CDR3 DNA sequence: TGTGCCAGCTCCCGGGGTGCAGCAAAAGACTTTGGCTACGAGCAGTACTTC.

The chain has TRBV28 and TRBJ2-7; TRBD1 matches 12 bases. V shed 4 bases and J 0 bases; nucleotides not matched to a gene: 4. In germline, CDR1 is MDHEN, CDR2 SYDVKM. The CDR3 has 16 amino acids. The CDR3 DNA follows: TGTGCCAGCAGTTCTGGGACAGGGGGCTACTCCTACGAGCAGTACTTC. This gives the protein CASSSGTGGYSYEQYF.

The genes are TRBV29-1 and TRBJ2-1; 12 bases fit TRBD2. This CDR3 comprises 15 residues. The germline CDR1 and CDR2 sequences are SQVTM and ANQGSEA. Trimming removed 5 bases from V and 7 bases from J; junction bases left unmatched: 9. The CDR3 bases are TGCAGCGTTATAGAGGGAACTAGCGGGAGGAATGAGCAGTTCTTC. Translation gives CSVIEGTSGRNEQFF.

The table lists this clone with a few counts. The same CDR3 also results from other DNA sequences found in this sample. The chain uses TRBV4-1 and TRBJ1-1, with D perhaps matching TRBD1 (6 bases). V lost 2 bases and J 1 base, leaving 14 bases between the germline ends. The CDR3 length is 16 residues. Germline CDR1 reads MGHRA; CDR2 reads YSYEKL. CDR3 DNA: TGCGCCAGCAGCCAATCGGGAGGGGGAGGGAACACTGAAGCTTTCTTT. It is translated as CASSQSGGGGNTEAFF.

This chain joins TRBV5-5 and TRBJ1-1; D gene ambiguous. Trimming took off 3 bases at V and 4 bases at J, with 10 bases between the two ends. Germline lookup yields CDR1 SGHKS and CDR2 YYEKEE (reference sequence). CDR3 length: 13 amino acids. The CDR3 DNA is TGTGCCAGCAGCTCCAGTAGGGTCACTGAAGCTTTCTTT. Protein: CASSSSRVTEAFF.

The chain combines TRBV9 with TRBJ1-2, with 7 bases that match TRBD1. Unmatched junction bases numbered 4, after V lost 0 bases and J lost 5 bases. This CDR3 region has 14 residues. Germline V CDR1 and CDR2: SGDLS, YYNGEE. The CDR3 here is CASSVGSGGYGYTF. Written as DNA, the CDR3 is TGTGCCAGCAGCGTAGGATCAGGGGGATATGGCTACACCTTC.

The DNA for the CDR3 is TGCGCCAGCAGGCCCGGACAGAACACTGAAGCTTTCTTT. Protein: CASRPGQNTEAFF. This chain links TRBV10-2 with TRBJ1-1; weak D call: TRBD1 (5 bases). CDR1 is WSHSY and CDR2 is SAAADI in the germline V gene. Between the trimmed V and J ends, which lost 6 bases and 1 base, there was a span of 9 bases. This CDR3 has 13 amino acids.

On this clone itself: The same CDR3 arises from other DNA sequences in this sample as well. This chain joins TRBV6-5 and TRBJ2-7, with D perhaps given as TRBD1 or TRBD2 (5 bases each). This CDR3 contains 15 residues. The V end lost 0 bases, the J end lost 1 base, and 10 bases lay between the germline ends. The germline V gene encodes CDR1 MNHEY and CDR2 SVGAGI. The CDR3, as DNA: TGTGCCAGCAGTTACTCGACCGGGGCGTCCTACGAGCAGTACTTC. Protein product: CASSYSTGASYEQYF.

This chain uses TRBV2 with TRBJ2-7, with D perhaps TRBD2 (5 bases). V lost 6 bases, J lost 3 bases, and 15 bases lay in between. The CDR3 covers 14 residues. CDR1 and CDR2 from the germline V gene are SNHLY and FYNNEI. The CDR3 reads CASRPPGFGYEQYF. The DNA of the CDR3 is TGTGCCAGCAGGCCCCCGGGGTTCGGCTACGAGCAGTACTTC.

The CDR3 spells CASRLLPQGNTEAFF. The CDR3 bases are TGTGCCAGCAGACTTCTCCCTCAGGGGAACACTGAAGCTTTCTTT. The genes are TRBV28 and TRBJ1-1; D possibly corresponds to TRBD1 (5 bases). Between the trimmed V and J ends, which lost 6 bases and 1 base, there was a span of 15 bases. Germline loops: CDR1 MDHEN, CDR2 SYDVKM. The CDR3 consists of 15 residues. The full variable domain, rest sourced from reference TRBV28 and TRBJ1-1, is DVKVTQSSRYLVKRTGEKVFLECVQDMDHENMFWYRQDPGLGLRLIYFSYDVKMKEKGDIPEGYSVSREKKERFSLILESASTNQTSMYLCASRLLPQGNTEAFFGQGTRLTVV.

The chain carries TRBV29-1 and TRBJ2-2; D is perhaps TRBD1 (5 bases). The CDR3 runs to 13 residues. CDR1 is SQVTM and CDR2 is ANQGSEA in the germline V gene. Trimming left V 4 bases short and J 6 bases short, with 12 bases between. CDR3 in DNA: TGCAGCGTTGTGGACAAAGGCCCCGGGGAGCTGTTTTTT. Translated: CSVVDKGPGELFF.

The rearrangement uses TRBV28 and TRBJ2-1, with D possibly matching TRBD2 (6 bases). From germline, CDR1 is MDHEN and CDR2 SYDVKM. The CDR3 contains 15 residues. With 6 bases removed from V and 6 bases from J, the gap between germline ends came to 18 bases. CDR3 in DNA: TGTGCCAGCAGCCTACTAGATGTCGGGGGCAATGAGCAGTTCTTC. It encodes CASSLLDVGGNEQFF.

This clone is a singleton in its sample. CDR3 region: CASSLSAGGYTFNTF. The CDR3 coding sequence is TGTGCCAGCAGCTTGAGTGCCGGGGGCTACACCTTTAACACCTTC. This chain joins TRBV5-5 and TRBJ1-2; possibly TRBD1 for D (6 bases). Germline V gives CDR1 SGHKS, CDR2 YYEKEE (reference sequence). V lost 1 base to trimming and J lost 12 bases, with 22 bases between them. This CDR3 has 15 residues.

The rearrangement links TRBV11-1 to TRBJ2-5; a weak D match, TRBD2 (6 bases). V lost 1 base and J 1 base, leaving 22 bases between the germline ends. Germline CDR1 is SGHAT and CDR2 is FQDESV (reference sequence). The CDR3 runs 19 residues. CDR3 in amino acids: CASSLGRRAGGLIQETQYF. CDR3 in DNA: TGTGCCAGCAGCTTAGGTCGTCGAGCTGGGGGACTGATCCAAGAGACCCAGTACTTC.

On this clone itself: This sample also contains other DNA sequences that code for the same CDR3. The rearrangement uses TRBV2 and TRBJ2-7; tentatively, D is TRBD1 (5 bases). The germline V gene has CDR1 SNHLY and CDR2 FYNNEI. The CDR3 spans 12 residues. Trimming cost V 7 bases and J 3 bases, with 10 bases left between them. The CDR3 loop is CASIRDSYEQYF. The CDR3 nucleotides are TGTGCCAGCATCCGCGACAGCTACGAGCAGTACTTC.

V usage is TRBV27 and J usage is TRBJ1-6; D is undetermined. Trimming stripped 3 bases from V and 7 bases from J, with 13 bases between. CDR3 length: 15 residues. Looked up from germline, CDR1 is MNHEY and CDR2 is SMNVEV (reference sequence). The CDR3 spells CASSLVGKRNSPLHF. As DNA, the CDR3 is TGTGCCAGCAGTTTGGTTGGGAAGAGGAATTCACCCCTCCACTTT.

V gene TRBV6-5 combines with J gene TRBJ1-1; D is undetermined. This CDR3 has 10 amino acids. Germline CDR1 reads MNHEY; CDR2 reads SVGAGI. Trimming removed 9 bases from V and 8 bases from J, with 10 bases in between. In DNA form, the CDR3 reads TGTGCCAGTGGGAGCGAAGAAGCTTTCTTT. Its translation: CASGSEEAFF.